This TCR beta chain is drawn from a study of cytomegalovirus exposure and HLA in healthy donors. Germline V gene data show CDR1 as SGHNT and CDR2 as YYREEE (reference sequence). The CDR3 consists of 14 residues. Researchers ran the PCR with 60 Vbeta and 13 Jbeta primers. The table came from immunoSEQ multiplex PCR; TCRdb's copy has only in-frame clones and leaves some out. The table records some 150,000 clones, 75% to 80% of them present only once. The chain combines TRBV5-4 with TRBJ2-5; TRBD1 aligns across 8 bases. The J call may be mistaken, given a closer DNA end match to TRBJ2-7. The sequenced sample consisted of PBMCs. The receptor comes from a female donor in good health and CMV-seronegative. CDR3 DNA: TGTGCCAGCAGTTGGACAGGGACCCCCTACGAGCAGTACTTC. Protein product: CASSWTGTPYEQYF.